The T cell receptor (beta chain) described here comes from a study of early T cells in non-severe SARS-CoV-2 infection. Study context: Bulk RNA isolated from unsorted whole blood underwent sequencing; chains were not paired.

Overall study results and limits: Matching with VDJdb favored anti-spike CD8 responses (missing private and CD4 specificities).

This clonotype was found many times. Its antigen is unknown. Unique molecular identifier tags were affixed to discrete cDNA molecules. TCRdb ran MiXCR on the 5' RACE reads and lists one entry per CDR3 protein. Counted here are 25,000 to 30,000 distinct CDR3 sequences, around 6% occurring once; the ten biggest clones make up around 34%. This CDR3 has 15 residues. V was trimmed by 1 base and J by 4 bases, leaving 11 bases between them. Germline loops: CDR1 SGHAT, CDR2 FQNNGV. The TCR sequence derives from an adult who was a healthcare worker with PCR-confirmed SARS-CoV-2 infection or an uninfected control (not recorded which). The V gene is TRBV11-2, the J gene TRBJ2-1; no reliable D call. Sequenced material: whole blood, taken at baseline. The CDR3 coding sequence is TGTGCCAGCAGCTTAGCTCTGGAACTATACAATGAGCAGTTCTTC. This codes for CASSLALELYNEQFF.